The source of this T cell receptor (beta chain) is a study of monozygotic twins with inflammatory bowel disease. Germline V lookup: CDR1 MNHEY, CDR2 SVGEGT. This CDR3 region has 14 residues. TCRdb reprocessed the 5' RACE reads; each CDR3 protein has one entry and no DNA is given. This sample's clone table lists 200,000 to 250,000 distinct CDR3 sequences. The receptor comes from a human donor with ulcerative colitis or Crohn's disease, or a healthy co-twin of an affected twin (not recorded which). Sequencing was carried out using blood. The chain has TRBV6-2 or TRBV6-3 and TRBJ2-7. CDR3 sequence: CASSYSKVPYEQYF.